This TCR beta chain came from a study of cytomegalovirus exposure and HLA in healthy donors. Both 60 Vbeta primers and 13 Jbeta primers went into the PCR. Assay used: immunoSEQ multiplex PCR; TCRdb lists only in-frame clones, some missing. The data hold some 170,000 clones, with roughly 85% observed a single time. This clone was detected only a few times. Antigen specificity is unknown. Study-wide results and caveats: Donor immune exposure was known only as CMV serostatus.

The CDR3 runs to 14 residues. The V and J ends lost 5 bases and 2 bases, in that order; junction bases with no gene match: 6. Germline loops: CDR1 PRHDT, CDR2 FYEKMQ (reference sequence). Sample: PBMCs. This sequence originates from a man aged 35-49 years in good health and CMV-seropositive. The chain combines TRBV13 with TRBJ2-7; 7 nucleotides agree with TRBD2. CDR3 nucleotide sequence: TGTGCCAGCAGCAAAGGGAGGGCGGCCTACGAGCAGTACTTC. Its protein product is CASSKGRAAYEQYF.